These 32 T cell receptor beta chains came from one sample sequenced in a study of T cell responses to AZD1222 COVID-19 vaccine. TCRdb's table, derived via immunoSEQ multiplex PCR, lists solely in-frame clones and lacks some. Found here are more than 100,000 clones, around 94% of them singletons; the top ten hold 1.7%. The specimen was peripheral blood, collected on day 0 of AZD1222 vaccination. The receptors here all came from an adult in good health.

V and J are TRBV5-1 and TRBJ1-1, with D possibly TRBD1 on 5 matching bases. Trimming removed 5 bases at V and 1 base at J, with 15 bases between. The CDR3 has 15 amino acids. Germline V gene sequence: CDR1 SGHRS, CDR2 YFSETQ. The CDR3 here is CASSSQGASNTEAFF. CDR3 DNA: TGCGCCAGCAGTTCGCAAGGGGCCTCGAACACTGAAGCTTTCTTT.

The chain recombines TRBV19 with TRBJ1-1; D might be TRBD1 (5 bases). This CDR3 is 14 amino acids long. Deletions cut 5 bases from V and 1 base from J, with 11 bases between. The germline V gene encodes CDR1 LNHDA and CDR2 SQIVND (reference sequence). CDR3 sequence: CASSRLGTNTEAFF. For the CDR3, the DNA is TGTGCCAGTAGTCGTCTGGGGACGAACACTGAAGCTTTCTTT.

The genes are TRBV14 and TRBJ1-2, with a weak D call TRBD1 (5 bases). The germline CDR1 and CDR2 sequences are SGHDN and FVKESK. V was cut by 2 bases and J by 0 bases, with 10 bases left in between. The CDR3 consists of 15 residues. CDR3 protein: CASSQMGGTNYGYTF. The CDR3 DNA follows: TGTGCCAGCAGCCAAATGGGGGGGACTAACTATGGCTACACCTTC.

The chain recombines TRBV5-3 with TRBJ2-2; 12 bases fit TRBD2. TRBV5-3 has ORF status, its function being uncertain. The CDR3 sequence is 16 residues long. V lost 1 base to trimming and J lost 7 bases; unmatched junction nucleotides: 5. The CDR3 loop is CARSLTSGGPRGELFF. The DNA for the CDR3 is TGTGCCAGAAGCTTGACTAGCGGGGGGCCCCGCGGGGAGCTGTTTTTT.

This chain joins TRBV30 and TRBJ1-2; D call uncertain. From germline, CDR1 is GTSNPN and CDR2 SVGIG (reference sequence). This CDR3 has 12 residues. V was clipped by 2 bases and J by 7 bases, with 11 bases between them. The CDR3 is CAWSPSLRGYTF. The CDR3 bases are TGTGCCTGGAGTCCCTCGTTGCGTGGCTACACCTTC.

The rearrangement uses TRBV19 and TRBJ1-5; TRBD1 agrees at 7 bases. The CDR3 length is 16 residues. Germline CDR1 and CDR2: LNHDA and SQIVND (reference sequence). V lost 4 bases and J lost 2; bases outside the gene matches: 8. Written as DNA, the CDR3 is TGTGCCAGTAGTAAGAGACAGGGTCTGGGCAATCAGCCCCAGCATTTT. Translating it yields CASSKRQGLGNQPQHF.

This chain uses TRBV5-1 with TRBJ2-3, with D uncertain. Trimming shortened V by 1 base and J by 1 base, and 7 bases separated the two germline ends. Germline CDR1 is SGHRS and CDR2 is YFSETQ. The length of the CDR3 is 14 residues. CDR3 coding DNA: TGCGCCAGCAGCTTGTATTCGGGCACAGATACGCAGTATTTT. Amino acids: CASSLYSGTDTQYF. Full variable domain (missing parts from reference TRBV5-1 and TRBJ2-3): KAGVTQTPRYLIKTRGQQVTLSCSPISGHRSVSWYQQTPGQGLQFLFEYFSETQRNKGNFPGRFSGRQFSNSRSEMNVSTLELGDSALYLCASSLYSGTDTQYFGPGTRLTVL.

This clone has more than one count but fewer than ten. The chain carries TRBV2 and TRBJ1-1; D possibly corresponds to TRBD1 (5 bases). The length of the CDR3 is 13 residues. The V end was cut by 7 bases, the J end by 4 bases, with 13 bases between. Germline values: CDR1 SNHLY, CDR2 FYNNEI. The CDR3 DNA reads as TGTGCCAGCAACGGGGGGGGACTCACTGAAGCTTTCTTT. It codes for CASNGGGLTEAFF. The full variable domain, completed using reference TRBV2 and TRBJ1-1, is EPEVTQTPSHQVTQMGQEVILRCVPISNHLYFYWYRQILGQKVEFLVSFYNNEISEKSEIFDDQFSVERPDGSNFTLKIRSTKLEDSAMYFCASNGGGLTEAFFGQGTRLTVV.

The rearrangement links TRBV5-4 to TRBJ1-3, with unresolved D. The germline V gene has CDR1 SGHNT and CDR2 YYREEE (reference sequence). Deletions cut 4 bases from V and 5 bases from J, with 10 bases between. The CDR3 sequence is 13 residues long. The CDR3 is CASSTPSRNTIYF. CDR3 bases: TGTGCCAGCAGCACCCCTTCCAGAAACACCATATATTTT.

V usage is TRBV18 and J usage is TRBJ2-1; 12 bases match TRBD2. Germline V gene sequence: CDR1 KGHSH, CDR2 LQKENI. The CDR3 spans 19 residues. Trimming at V came to 1 base and at J to 0 bases, leaving 7 bases not matched to a gene. Here the CDR3 DNA reads TGTGCCAGCTCACCACTGCCTAGCGGGGGGGGTAGCTCCTACAATGAGCAGTTCTTC. The encoded protein is CASSPLPSGGGSSYNEQFF. Full variable domain (missing parts from reference TRBV18 and TRBJ2-1): NAGVMQNPRHLVRRRGQEARLRCSPMKGHSHVYWYRQLPEEGLKFMVYLQKENIIDESGMPKERFSAEFPKEGPSILRIQQVVRGDSAAYFCASSPLPSGGGSSYNEQFFGPGTRLTVL.

In this sample, this clone turned up a few times. J is TRBJ1-6 and V is TRBV5-5; D not certain. V lost 1 base, J lost 6 bases, and 14 bases lay in between. The CDR3 sequence is 16 residues long. Germline loops: CDR1 SGHKS, CDR2 YYEKEE (reference sequence). The CDR3: CASSLNARLVNSPLHF. DNA of the CDR3: TGTGCCAGCAGCTTGAATGCCAGACTTGTTAATTCACCCCTCCACTTT. Full variable domain (remainder filled in from reference TRBV5-5 and TRBJ1-6): DAGVTQSPTHLIKTRGQQVTLRCSPISGHKSVSWYQQVLGQGPQFIFQYYEKEERGRGNFPDRFSARQFPNYSSELNVNALLLGDSALYLCASSLNARLVNSPLHFGNGTRLTVT.

In its sample, this clone was seen a few times. The chain joins TRBV6-5 to TRBJ1-2; D perhaps matches TRBD1 (6 bases). V was clipped by 7 bases and J by 8 bases, with 20 bases between them. The germline gives CDR1 MNHEY, CDR2 SVGAGI. The CDR3 is made up of 14 amino acids. CDR3 nucleotide sequence: TGTGCCAGCAATCCTAAGGGGAAGGGGGGCGGCTACACCTTC. Amino acids: CASNPKGKGGGYTF.

The V call is TRBV7-8, the J call TRBJ1-6; 9 nucleotides agree with TRBD1. Germline CDR1 reads SGHVS; CDR2 reads FQNEAQ. The CDR3 covers 14 residues. The V segment lost 2 bases and the J segment 9 bases; nucleotides outside the gene matches: 2. CDR3 bases: TGTGCCAGCAGCTTATTGACAGGGGGTTCACCCCTCCACTTT. Translation gives CASSLLTGGSPLHF. Using reference TRBV7-8 and TRBJ1-6 for the parts outside the CDR3, the full variable domain is GAGVSQSPRYKVAKRGQDVALRCDPISGHVSLFWYQQALGQGPEFLTYFQNEAQLDKSGLPSDRFFAERPEGSVSTLKIQRTQQEDSAVYLCASSLLTGGSPLHFGNGTRLTVT.

The genes are TRBV5-1 and TRBJ1-6; D is unresolved. The germline CDR1 and CDR2 sequences are SGHRS and YFSETQ. The CDR3 has 16 amino acids. V was trimmed by 2 bases and J by 6 bases, leaving 15 bases between them. In DNA form, the CDR3 reads TGCGCCAGCAGCTTTCGACCCGAAGGGCCTAATTCACCCCTCCACTTT. This encodes CASSFRPEGPNSPLHF.

The CDR3 reads CASSRKPGLAGGEQFF. CDR3 coding DNA: TGTGCCAGCAGTCGAAAGCCCGGACTAGCGGGAGGTGAGCAGTTCTTC. The J gene is TRBJ2-1, the V gene TRBV6-4; 14 nucleotides align to TRBD2. Losses at the gene ends were 5 bases for V and 9 bases for J; bases not matched to a gene: 9. Germline-derived CDR1 and CDR2 are MRHNA and SNTAGT. The CDR3 consists of 16 residues.

The chain carries TRBV10-2 and TRBJ2-1; 8 nucleotides align to TRBD2. The CDR3 is 18 amino acids. V shed 2 bases, J shed 2 bases, and the junction held 11 bases outside the gene matches. Germline CDR1 reads WSHSY; CDR2 reads SAAADI. The CDR3 loop reads CASSERAGGAIAYNEQFF. The DNA for the CDR3 is TGCGCCAGCAGTGAGCGGGCCGGGGGGGCTATCGCCTACAATGAGCAGTTCTTC.

The V gene is TRBV9, the J gene TRBJ1-3; 8 bases fit TRBD1. This CDR3 region has 17 residues. V dropped 3 bases and J dropped 1; count of bases not matched to a gene: 9. The V gene's germline CDR1 is SGDLS and CDR2 YYNGEE. CDR3 DNA: TGTGCCAGCAGCGAGGAAACAGGGGGTTTTTCTGGAAACACCATATATTTT. It encodes CASSEETGGFSGNTIYF.

The V call is TRBV6-5, the J call TRBJ2-7; TRBD1 is a possible D gene (7 bases). Germline lookup yields CDR1 MNHEY and CDR2 SVGAGI. V lost 6 bases to trimming and J lost 3 bases, with 12 bases between them. The CDR3 is 13 residues long. Here the CDR3 reads CASSLQGGYEQYF. CDR3 DNA: TGTGCCAGCAGCTTGCAGGGGGGCTACGAGCAGTACTTC.

Here the CDR3 DNA reads TGTGCCAGCAGTTTTTTTGGTGGTTTGAACGGGGAGCTGTTTTTT. Translated, it gives CASSFFGGLNGELFF. The chain uses TRBV27 and TRBJ2-2; D is unresolved. Trimming shortened V by 3 bases and J by 7 bases, and 15 bases separated the two germline ends. The CDR3 is 15 residues long. Germline-derived CDR1 and CDR2 are MNHEY and SMNVEV (reference sequence).

This clone was recorded once. The CDR3 reads CASRELWGGSPLHF. The CDR3 DNA is TGTGCCAGCCGAGAGCTCTGGGGAGGTTCACCCCTCCACTTT. This chain links TRBV2 with TRBJ1-6; D is uncertain. The CDR3 loop spans 14 amino acids. Germline V gene data show CDR1 as SNHLY and CDR2 as FYNNEI. V lost 8 bases to trimming and J lost 9 bases, with 17 bases between them.

The V call is TRBV12-5, the J call TRBJ1-1; D might be TRBD1 (5 bases). Trimming left V 1 base short and J 11 bases short, with 17 bases between. Germline V gene lookup returns CDR1 LGHNT and CDR2 FRNRAP. This CDR3 region has 14 residues. CDR3 sequence (DNA): TGTGCTAGTGGTTTGGCAGGGAACAACAAGGAGGCTTTCTTT. Protein: CASGLAGNNKEAFF. Combining the CDR3 with reference TRBV12-5 and TRBJ1-1 gives the whole variable domain DARVTQTPRHKVTEMGQEVTMRCQPILGHNTVFWYRQTMMQGLELLAYFRNRAPLDDSGMPKDRFSAEMPDATLATLKIQPSEPRDSAVYFCASGLAGNNKEAFFGQGTRLTVV.

This chain links TRBV24-1 with TRBJ1-5; 9 bases fit TRBD1. V lost 2 bases and J lost 6; bases outside the gene matches: 4. From germline, CDR1 is KGHDR and CDR2 SFDVKD. This CDR3 spans 15 amino acids. The CDR3 protein is CATSDSRQGGQPQHF. CDR3 sequence (DNA): TGTGCCACCAGTGATTCGAGACAGGGGGGTCAGCCCCAGCATTTT.

The V call is TRBV6-6, the J call TRBJ1-5; the match to TRBD1 covers 8 bases. This CDR3 has 16 amino acids. Trimming removed 6 bases from V and 2 bases from J; junction bases left unmatched: 9. The germline V gene encodes CDR1 MNHNY and CDR2 SVGAGI (reference sequence). CDR3 region: CASSRGQGGGNQPQHF. The CDR3 DNA follows: TGTGCCAGCAGCCGTGGACAGGGCGGGGGCAATCAGCCCCAGCATTTT.

This chain connects TRBV4-3 to TRBJ2-7, with 9 bases fitting TRBD1. Germline V CDR1 and CDR2: LGHNA, YSLEER. CDR3 size: 16 residues. V lost 0 bases and J lost 3; bases outside the gene matches: 6. CDR3 coding DNA: TGCGCCAGCAGCCAAGAGGTTTGGACAGGGGACTACGAGCAGTACGTC. Its protein product is CASSQEVWTGDYEQYV.

This clone appeared a single time. V and J are TRBV6-2 or TRBV6-3 and TRBJ2-1; D might be TRBD2 (6 bases). V gave up 2 bases and J gave up 2 bases, with 13 bases separating them. The CDR3 totals 16 residues. Germline CDR1 is MNHEY and CDR2 is SVGEGT. CDR3 loop: CASSYAGSPTYNEQFF. In DNA, the CDR3 is TGTGCCAGCAGTTACGCGGGATCGCCGACCTACAATGAGCAGTTCTTC.

The rearrangement joins TRBV5-1 to TRBJ1-1, with 10 bases matching TRBD1. Germline lookup yields CDR1 SGHRS and CDR2 YFSETQ. V lost 1 base, J lost 1 base, and 4 bases stayed unmatched. The CDR3 totals 16 residues. The CDR3 nucleotides are TGCGCCAGCAGCTTGTGGGGACAGGGGCGGAACACTGAAGCTTTCTTT. The encoded protein is CASSLWGQGRNTEAFF.

J is TRBJ1-6 and V is TRBV5-1, with a tentative D call TRBD1 (6 bases). V was trimmed by 3 bases and J by 7 bases, leaving 17 bases between them. The CDR3 sequence is 16 residues long. Germline-derived CDR1 and CDR2 are SGHRS and YFSETQ. The CDR3 DNA follows: TGCGCCAGCAGCTCCAACTCCGGGACATACAATTCACCCCTCCACTTT. Residues: CASSSNSGTYNSPLHF.

This chain joins TRBV12-3 or TRBV12-4 and TRBJ2-3; D gene unclear. The CDR3 extends over 11 amino acids. V lost 8 bases and J 3 bases, leaving 6 bases between the germline ends. The CDR3 here is CASRLTDTQYF. As DNA, the CDR3 is TGTGCCAGCCGGTTGACAGATACGCAGTATTTT.

The gene calls are TRBV7-6 and TRBJ1-1, with D perhaps matching TRBD1 (5 bases). Germline CDR1 is SGHVS and CDR2 is FNYEAQ. The V end was cut by 5 bases, the J end by 10 bases, with 26 bases between. The CDR3 is made up of 16 amino acids. The CDR3 nucleotides are TGTGCCAGCAGCCCGATGGGAATCGCAGCCGGGGGGGGAGCTTTCTTT. Protein sequence: CASSPMGIAAGGGAFF.

The chain recombines TRBV30 with TRBJ1-1; no firm D call. V was trimmed by 2 bases and J by 5 bases, leaving 6 bases between them. CDR3 length: 11 amino acids. Germline values: CDR1 GTSNPN, CDR2 SVGIG (reference sequence). The CDR3 DNA sequence: TGTGCCTGGAGTAGAGAAACTGAAGCTTTCTTT. Residues: CAWSRETEAFF. Full variable domain (rest looked up from reference TRBV30 and TRBJ1-1): SQTIHQWPATLVQPVGSPLSLECTVEGTSNPNLYWYRQAAGRGLQLLFYSVGIGQISSEVPQNLSASRPQDRQFILSSKKLLLSDSGFYLCAWSRETEAFFGQGTRLTVV.

The rearrangement uses TRBV27 and TRBJ2-7; D gene unclear. CDR3 length: 13 residues. The germline V gene has CDR1 MNHEY and CDR2 SMNVEV (reference sequence). V shed 5 bases and J shed 5 bases, with 13 bases lying between them. The CDR3 region is CASSPVFIDEQYF. In DNA, the CDR3 is TGTGCCAGCAGTCCCGTGTTTATCGACGAGCAGTACTTC.

V usage is TRBV29-1 and J usage is TRBJ1-1, with 7 bases lining up with TRBD1. The CDR3 extends over 13 amino acids. CDR1 is SQVTM and CDR2 is ANQGSEA in the germline V gene. Trimming at V came to 8 bases and at J to 2 bases, leaving 8 bases not matched to a gene. The CDR3 region is CSSQGQQNTEAFF. DNA for the CDR3: TGCAGCAGCCAGGGACAGCAAAACACTGAAGCTTTCTTT.